These T cell receptor beta chains were read from a single sample in a study of blood T cell repertoires in COVID-19. Data came from immunoSEQ multiplex PCR; TCRdb stores just in-frame clones and leaves some out. The table lists hundreds of thousands of clones, approximately 88% of them singletons. Sequenced material: peripheral blood. The origin of the receptors is a woman in her fifties or sixties with active or convalescent COVID-19. The CDR3 runs from the conserved cysteine through the conserved F or W. D genes are given only for firm matches. Some rows mark clone size as missing; the rest say once, few, many or name a class of expanded clone.

size: -
D: -
V: TRBV7-9
J: TRBJ1-1
DNA: TGTGCCAGCAGCCTACTGGGGCCCCCTTTGAACACTGAAGCTTTCTTT
CDR3: CASSLLGPPLNTEAFF

size: once
D: -
V: TRBV19
J: TRBJ1-3
DNA: TGTGCCAGCGTCCCGACAGGCTCTGGAAACACCATATATTTT
CDR3: CASVPTGSGNTIYF

size: few
D: TRBD2
V: TRBV5-1
J: TRBJ2-2
DNA: TGCGCCAGCAGCTTGGTCAGCGGGATACCGTCCGGGGAGCTGTTTTTT
CDR3: CASSLVSGIPSGELFF

size: -
D: TRBD1
V: TRBV29-1
J: TRBJ2-2
DNA: TGCAGCGTTGTTGGGGCCGCATACAGGGGTAACACCGGGGAGCTGTTTTTT
CDR3: CSVVGAAYRGNTGELFF

size: -
D: -
V: TRBV4-2
J: TRBJ1-4
DNA: TGTGCCAGCAGCCAAGTGAGTAGGGGATTTGCTGAAAAACTGTTTTTT
CDR3: CASSQVSRGFAEKLFF

size: once
D: -
V: TRBV6-5
J: TRBJ1-2
DNA: TGTGCCAGCAGTCCAGGGGACTATGGCTACACCTTC
CDR3: CASSPGDYGYTF

size: -
D: -
V: TRBV7-8
J: TRBJ1-2
DNA: TGTGCCAGCAGCTTAAATCGGGTTGGCTATGGCTACACCTTC
CDR3: CASSLNRVGYGYTF

size: -
D: -
V: TRBV20-1
J: TRBJ1-1
DNA: TGCAGTGCTAGTTACTCCTACGGAGGGACTGAAGCTTTCTTT
CDR3: CSASYSYGGTEAFF

size: -
D: TRBD2
V: TRBV5-1
J: TRBJ2-1
DNA: TGCGCCAGCAGCCCCGGGACTAGCGGGAACAATGAGCAGTTCTTC
CDR3: CASSPGTSGNNEQFF

size: -
D: -
V: TRBV7-2
J: TRBJ2-1
DNA: TGTGCCAGCAGCTTAGTTCAGTACAATGAGCAGTTCTTC
CDR3: CASSLVQYNEQFF

size: -
D: -
V: TRBV4-2
J: TRBJ1-2
DNA: TGTGCCAGCAGCCAGACAGCGAGTAACTATGGCTACACCTTC
CDR3: CASSQTASNYGYTF

size: -
D: -
V: TRBV5-4
J: TRBJ1-1
DNA: TGTGCCAGCAGCTTCTCCGAGGGTCTCACTGAAGCTTTCTTT
CDR3: CASSFSEGLTEAFF

size: -
D: -
V: TRBV6-2/TRBV6-3
J: TRBJ2-7
DNA: TGTGCCAGCAGCTCCGGGATCACCTATGGCGAGCAGTACTTC
CDR3: CASSSGITYGEQYF

size: -
D: TRBD2
V: TRBV19
J: TRBJ2-1
DNA: TGTGCCAGTAGTCAGGCGGGAGGCCCCTACAATGAGCAGTTCTTC
CDR3: CASSQAGGPYNEQFF

size: -
D: -
V: TRBV18
J: TRBJ2-7
DNA: TGTGCCAGCTCACTCACCGCCCGGGAGCAGTACTTC
CDR3: CASSLTAREQYF

size: -
D: -
V: TRBV7-2
J: TRBJ1-5
DNA: TGTGCCAGCAGCTTGAACAGTAGACAGCCCCAGCATTTT
CDR3: CASSLNSRQPQHF

size: once
D: TRBD2
V: TRBV2
J: TRBJ2-7
DNA: TGTGCCAGCAGTGAGATCAGCCTAGCGGGAGGGGCTCTAGACGAGCAGTACTTC
CDR3: CASSEISLAGGALDEQYF

size: once
D: TRBD1
V: TRBV6-1
J: TRBJ1-6
DNA: TGTGCCAGCAGTGAACTACAGGGGAATTCACCCCTCCACTTT
CDR3: CASSELQGNSPLHF

size: once
D: TRBD1
V: TRBV2
J: TRBJ2-7
DNA: TGTGCCAGCAGTTGGGACAGGGCGTCCTACGAGCAGTACTTC
CDR3: CASSWDRASYEQYF

size: once
D: TRBD1
V: TRBV2
J: TRBJ2-7
DNA: TGTGCCAGCAGTGAGGACAGGACGTATCCCGAGCAGTACTTC
CDR3: CASSEDRTYPEQYF

size: -
D: -
V: TRBV10-3
J: TRBJ1-3
DNA: TGTGCCATCAGTGAGTCGGGCAGGCAGGCTGGAAACACCATATATTTT
CDR3: CAISESGRQAGNTIYF